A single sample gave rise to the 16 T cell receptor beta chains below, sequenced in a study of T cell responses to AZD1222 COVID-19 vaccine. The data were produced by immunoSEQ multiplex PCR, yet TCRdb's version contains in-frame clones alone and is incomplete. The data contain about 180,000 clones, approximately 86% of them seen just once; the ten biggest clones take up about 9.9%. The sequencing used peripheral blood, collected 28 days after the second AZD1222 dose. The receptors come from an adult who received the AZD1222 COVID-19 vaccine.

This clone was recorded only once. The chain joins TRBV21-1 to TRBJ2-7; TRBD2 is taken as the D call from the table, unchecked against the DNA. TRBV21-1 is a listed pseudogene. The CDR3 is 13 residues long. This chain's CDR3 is CASSETASYEQYF. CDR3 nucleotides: TGTGCCAGCAGCGAGACTGCCTCCTACGAGCAGTACTTC.

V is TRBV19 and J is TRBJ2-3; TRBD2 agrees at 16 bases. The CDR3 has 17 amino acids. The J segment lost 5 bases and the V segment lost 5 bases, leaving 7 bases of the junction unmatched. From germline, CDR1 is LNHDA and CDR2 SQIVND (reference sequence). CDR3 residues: CASSGTSGGDRGDTQYF. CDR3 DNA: TGTGCCAGTAGTGGGACTAGCGGGGGGGACAGAGGAGATACGCAGTATTTT.

CDR3: CASSPRGEDQPQHF. The DNA of the CDR3 is TGTGCCAGTAGTCCCAGGGGGGAAGATCAGCCCCAGCATTTT. The chain links TRBV19 to TRBJ1-5; 7 bases fit TRBD1. The CDR3 runs 14 residues. V trimming: 5 bases; J trimming: 5 bases; junction bases outside the gene matches: 6. Germline V gives CDR1 LNHDA, CDR2 SQIVND (reference sequence).

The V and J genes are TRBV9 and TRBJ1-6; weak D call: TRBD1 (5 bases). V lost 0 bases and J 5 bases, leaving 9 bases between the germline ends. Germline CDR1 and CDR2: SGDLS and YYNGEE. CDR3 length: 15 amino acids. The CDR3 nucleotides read TGTGCCAGCAGCGTAGATTCAGGGAATAATTCACCCCTCCACTTT. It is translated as CASSVDSGNNSPLHF. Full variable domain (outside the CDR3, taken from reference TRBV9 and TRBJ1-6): DSGVTQTPKHLITATGQRVTLRCSPRSGDLSVYWYQQSLDQGLQFLIQYYNGEERAKGNILERFSAQQFPDLHSELNLSSLELGDSALYFCASSVDSGNNSPLHFGNGTRLTVT.

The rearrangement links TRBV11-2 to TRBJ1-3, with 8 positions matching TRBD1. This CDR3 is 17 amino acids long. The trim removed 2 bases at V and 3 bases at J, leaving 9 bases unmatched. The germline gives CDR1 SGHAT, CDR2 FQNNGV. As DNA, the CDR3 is TGTGCCAGCAGCTTATCCAGCCAGGGGGCGCATGGAAACACCATATATTTT. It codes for CASSLSSQGAHGNTIYF.

The CDR3 DNA sequence: TGTGCCAGCAGCGTAGGTCTTCGAATCCTGAATGAGCAGTTCTTC. Its translation: CASSVGLRILNEQFF. The chain links TRBV9 to TRBJ2-1; D is undetermined. V was clipped by 0 bases and J by 7 bases, with 14 bases between them. Germline CDR1 SGDLS, CDR2 YYNGEE. The CDR3 spans 15 residues.

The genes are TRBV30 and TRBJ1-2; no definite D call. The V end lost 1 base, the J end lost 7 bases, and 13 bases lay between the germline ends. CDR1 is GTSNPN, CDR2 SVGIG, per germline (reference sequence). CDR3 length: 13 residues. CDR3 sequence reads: CAWSESRRGGYTF. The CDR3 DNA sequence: TGTGCCTGGAGTGAATCTAGGAGAGGTGGCTACACCTTC.

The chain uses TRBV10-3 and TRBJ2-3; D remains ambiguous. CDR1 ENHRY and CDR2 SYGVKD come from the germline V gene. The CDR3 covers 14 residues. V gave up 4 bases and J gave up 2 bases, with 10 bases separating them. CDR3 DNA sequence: TGTGCCATCAGTGCCGTCAAATCCACAGATACGCAGTATTTT. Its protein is CAISAVKSTDTQYF.

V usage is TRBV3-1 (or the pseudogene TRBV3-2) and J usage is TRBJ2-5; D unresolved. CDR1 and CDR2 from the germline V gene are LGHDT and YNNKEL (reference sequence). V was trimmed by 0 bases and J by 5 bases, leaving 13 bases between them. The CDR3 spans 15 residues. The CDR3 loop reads CASSQENHFGETQYF. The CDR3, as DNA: TGTGCCAGCAGCCAAGAAAATCACTTTGGGGAGACCCAGTACTTC.

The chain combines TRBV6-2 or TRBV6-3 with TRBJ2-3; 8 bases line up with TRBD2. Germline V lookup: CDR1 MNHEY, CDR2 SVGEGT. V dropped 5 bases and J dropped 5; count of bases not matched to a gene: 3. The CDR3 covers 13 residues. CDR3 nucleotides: TGTGCCAGCAGTCGGGGGGGCAAAGATACGCAGTATTTT. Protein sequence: CASSRGGKDTQYF.

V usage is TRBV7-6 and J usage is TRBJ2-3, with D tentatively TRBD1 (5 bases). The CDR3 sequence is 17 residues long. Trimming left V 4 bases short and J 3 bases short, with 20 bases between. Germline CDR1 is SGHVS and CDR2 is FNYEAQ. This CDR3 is CASSSPLGQGGTDTQYF. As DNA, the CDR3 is TGTGCCAGCAGCTCGCCCCTGGGCCAGGGTGGGACAGATACGCAGTATTTT.

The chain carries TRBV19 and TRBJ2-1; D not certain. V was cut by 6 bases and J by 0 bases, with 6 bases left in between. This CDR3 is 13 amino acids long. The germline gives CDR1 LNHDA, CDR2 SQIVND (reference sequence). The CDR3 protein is CASSESSYNEQFF. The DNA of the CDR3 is TGTGCCAGTAGCGAGAGCTCCTACAATGAGCAGTTCTTC.

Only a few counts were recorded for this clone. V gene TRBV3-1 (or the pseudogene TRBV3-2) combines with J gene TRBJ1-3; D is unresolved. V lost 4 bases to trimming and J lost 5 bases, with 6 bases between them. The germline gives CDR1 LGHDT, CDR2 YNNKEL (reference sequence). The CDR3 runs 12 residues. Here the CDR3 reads CASSPRRNTIYF. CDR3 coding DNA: TGTGCCAGCAGCCCCAGAAGAAACACCATATATTTT.

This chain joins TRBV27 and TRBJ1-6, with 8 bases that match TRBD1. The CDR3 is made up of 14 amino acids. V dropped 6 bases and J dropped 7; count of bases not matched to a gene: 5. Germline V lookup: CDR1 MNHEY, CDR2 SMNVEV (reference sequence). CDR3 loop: CASRYDRGNSPLHF. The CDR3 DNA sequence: TGTGCCAGCAGATATGACAGGGGAAATTCACCCCTCCACTTT.

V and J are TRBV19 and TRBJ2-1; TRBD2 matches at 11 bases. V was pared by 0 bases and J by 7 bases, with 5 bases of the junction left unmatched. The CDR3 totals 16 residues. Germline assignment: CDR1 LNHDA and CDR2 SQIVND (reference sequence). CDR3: CASSIDLAGGLNEQFF. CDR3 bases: TGTGCCAGTAGTATAGATCTAGCGGGGGGCCTTAATGAGCAGTTCTTC.

The CDR3 nucleotides are TGTGCCAGCAGTTTATCGCAGGGTGGCGGGGAGACCCAGTACTTC. Protein product: CASSLSQGGGETQYF. The V and J genes are TRBV27 and TRBJ2-5; the D call may be TRBD1 or TRBD2 (5 bases each). Between the trimmed V and J ends, which lost 0 bases and 5 bases, there was a span of 13 bases. The CDR3 runs 15 residues. Germline loops: CDR1 MNHEY, CDR2 SMNVEV (reference sequence).